These 29 T cell receptor beta chains were sequenced from one sample in a study of OX40 agonist ivuxolimab in advanced cancers. Some clones are missing from TCRdb's copy, which holds only in-frame ones; the method was immunoSEQ multiplex PCR. Found here are some 69,000 clones, 80% to 95% of them singletons; the top ten hold around 0.31%. The sequences come from CD4+ or CD8+ T cells sorted from blood, collected in a trial of the OX40 agonist ivuxolimab. Receptor source: an adult with an advanced solid tumor such as melanoma, head and neck, liver or kidney cancer.

The V call is TRBV27, the J call TRBJ1-2, with 7 bases lining up with TRBD1. Per the germline V gene, CDR1 is MNHEY and CDR2 is SMNVEV (reference sequence). V dropped 6 bases and J dropped 2; count of bases not matched to a gene: 3. The CDR3 runs 13 residues. The CDR3 loop is CASRPDRNYGYTF. The CDR3 DNA sequence: TGTGCCAGCAGACCGGACAGGAACTATGGCTACACCTTC.

This chain connects TRBV19 to TRBJ2-5; D tentatively reads TRBD1 or TRBD2 (5 bases each). The CDR3 spans 14 residues. CDR1 is LNHDA, CDR2 SQIVND, per germline (reference sequence). V was pared by 6 bases and J by 5 bases, with 16 bases between. The CDR3 nucleotides are TGTGCCAGTAGCGGGACCCCCCGTGGGGAGACCCAGTACTTC. This codes for CASSGTPRGETQYF.

The chain has TRBV28 and TRBJ2-7, with a possible D match to TRBD1 (5 bases). The CDR3 spans 13 residues. V was trimmed by 6 bases and J by 3 bases, leaving 12 bases between them. The germline V gene encodes CDR1 MDHEN and CDR2 SYDVKM. The CDR3 coding sequence is TGTGCCAGCAGGGTCATCCAGGGCTACGAGCAGTACTTC. Amino acids: CASRVIQGYEQYF.

The chain joins TRBV9 to TRBJ2-1, with 11 bases matching TRBD2. The CDR3 has 16 amino acids. The V and J ends lost 0 bases and 6 bases, in that order; junction bases with no gene match: 5. Germline CDR1 reads SGDLS; CDR2 reads YYNGEE. CDR3 loop: CASSVAVTSGTNEQFF. The CDR3 DNA reads as TGTGCCAGCAGCGTAGCAGTGACTAGCGGGACCAATGAGCAGTTCTTC.

The chain couples TRBV5-5 to TRBJ2-1; TRBD2 matches 9 bases. After removal of 6 bases from V and 8 bases from J, the junction contained 15 bases not matched to a gene. This CDR3 has 16 amino acids. Germline-derived CDR1 and CDR2 are SGHKS and YYEKEE (reference sequence). The CDR3 DNA follows: TGTGCCAGCAACCTGGTAGGTAGCGGGAGTTCCCATGAGCAGTTCTTC. Translated, it gives CASNLVGSGSSHEQFF. The whole variable domain, remainder taken from reference TRBV5-5 and TRBJ2-1, is DAGVTQSPTHLIKTRGQQVTLRCSPISGHKSVSWYQQVLGQGPQFIFQYYEKEERGRGNFPDRFSARQFPNYSSELNVNALLLGDSALYLCASNLVGSGSSHEQFFGPGTRLTVL.

In nucleotides, the CDR3 is TGTGCCAGCAGTTTCCGGGATACGCAGTATTTT. This sequence encodes CASSFRDTQYF. The chain uses TRBV27 and TRBJ2-3; the D is unclear. The CDR3 loop spans 11 amino acids. From germline, CDR1 is MNHEY and CDR2 SMNVEV (reference sequence). V was pared by 3 bases and J by 6 bases, with 4 bases between.

The chain links TRBV6-5 to TRBJ1-2, with D possibly TRBD1 on 5 matching bases. V dropped 0 bases and J dropped 4 bases, with 12 bases sitting between them. The CDR3 is made up of 15 amino acids. The germline CDR1 and CDR2 sequences are MNHEY and SVGAGI. The CDR3 DNA sequence: TGTGCCAGCAGTTACTCGTGGCAGGGACCCTATGGCTACACCTTC. Protein product: CASSYSWQGPYGYTF.

The chain has TRBV27 and TRBJ2-2, with TRBD1 matching over 8 bases. Germline V lookup: CDR1 MNHEY, CDR2 SMNVEV (reference sequence). The CDR3 is 16 residues long. Trimming cost V 6 bases and J 4 bases; bases outside gene matches: 10. In nucleotides, the CDR3 is TGTGCCAGCAGGTCTCCTTGGACAGGGAGCACCGGGGAGCTGTTTTTT. This translates into CASRSPWTGSTGELFF.

The CDR3 DNA reads TGTGCCAGTAGTATAGTGCGGGGGGGTCAGCCCCAGCATTTT. Translated, it gives CASSIVRGGQPQHF. This rearrangement joins TRBV19 to TRBJ1-5; a weak D match, TRBD1 (5 bases). Germline values: CDR1 LNHDA, CDR2 SQIVND (reference sequence). This CDR3 contains 14 residues. V lost 1 base and J 6 bases, leaving 10 bases between the germline ends.

V gene TRBV28 combines with J gene TRBJ1-5; no reliable D call. V was trimmed by 8 bases and J by 6 bases, leaving 8 bases between them. The CDR3 is made up of 11 amino acids. Germline V gene data show CDR1 as MDHEN and CDR2 as SYDVKM. DNA for the CDR3: TGTGCCAGCTTGGGGAGTCAGCCCCAGCATTTT. Translation: CASLGSQPQHF.

The genes are TRBV6-5 and TRBJ1-1, with D perhaps TRBD1 (6 bases). This CDR3 has 14 amino acids. CDR1 MNHEY and CDR2 SVGAGI come from the germline V gene. V was pared by 6 bases and J by 4 bases, with 15 bases between. The CDR3 coding sequence is TGTGCCAGCAGCCTACTAGGGGGGAGCACTGAAGCTTTCTTT. Its protein product is CASSLLGGSTEAFF.

The chain employs TRBV6-5 and TRBJ2-4; D not certain. The CDR3 consists of 15 residues. With 7 bases removed from V and 0 bases from J, the gap between germline ends came to 13 bases. The germline CDR1 and CDR2 sequences are MNHEY and SVGAGI. This CDR3 is CASKGKGGAKNIQYF. CDR3 coding DNA: TGTGCCAGCAAGGGAAAGGGCGGAGCCAAAAACATTCAGTACTTC.

The V call is TRBV28, the J call TRBJ2-5; 14 positions match TRBD2. This CDR3 contains 18 residues. The V gene end was trimmed by 2 bases and the J gene end by 5 bases; junction bases not matched to a gene: 10. Germline CDR1 reads MDHEN; CDR2 reads SYDVKM. The CDR3 sequence: CASSLRGLAGGPWETQYF. The CDR3 nucleotides read TGTGCCAGCAGTTTACGCGGACTAGCGGGAGGCCCGTGGGAGACCCAGTACTTC.

This chain connects TRBV18 to TRBJ2-5, with 8 nucleotides matching TRBD1. The CDR3 is 15 residues long. The V segment lost 2 bases and the J segment 2 bases; nucleotides outside the gene matches: 4. Germline V CDR1 and CDR2: KGHSH, LQKENI. The CDR3 nucleotides are TGTGCCAGCTCACCAGGCAGGGGGCGGCAAGAGACCCAGTACTTC. Amino acid sequence: CASSPGRGRQETQYF. The whole variable domain, filled in from reference TRBV18 and TRBJ2-5, reads NAGVMQNPRHLVRRRGQEARLRCSPMKGHSHVYWYRQLPEEGLKFMVYLQKENIIDESGMPKERFSAEFPKEGPSILRIQQVVRGDSAAYFCASSPGRGRQETQYFGPGTRLLVL.

The chain uses TRBV9 and TRBJ2-3; D gene ambiguous. V lost 0 bases and J 1 base, leaving 12 bases between the germline ends. CDR3 length: 16 residues. Looked up from germline, CDR1 is SGDLS and CDR2 is YYNGEE. The CDR3 nucleotides are TGTGCCAGCAGCGTAGGATCGACTTCCCGCACAGATACGCAGTATTTT. This encodes CASSVGSTSRTDTQYF.

The chain employs TRBV11-2 and TRBJ2-2, with 8 positions matching TRBD2. Germline V CDR1 and CDR2: SGHAT, FQNNGV. With V trimmed by 3 bases and J by 4 bases, 7 bases remained unmatched. This CDR3 has 16 residues. CDR3 in DNA: TGTGCCAGCAGCTTTGGAGCGGGAGCGATCACCGGGGAGCTGTTTTTT. Residues: CASSFGAGAITGELFF.

The chain joins TRBV7-9 to TRBJ1-2; possibly TRBD1 for D (6 bases). V lost 3 bases and J lost 4, with 12 bases in between. The CDR3 runs to 14 residues. Germline CDR1 and CDR2: SEHNR and FQNEAQ (reference sequence). Written as DNA, the CDR3 is TGTGCCAGCAGCTTGTCAGGGGTTGTCTATGGCTACACCTTC. Amino acids: CASSLSGVVYGYTF.

This chain connects TRBV14 to TRBJ2-2; TRBD1 or TRBD2 may be the D gene (6 bases each). V gave up 0 bases and J gave up 1 base, with 15 bases separating them. Germline V gene data show CDR1 as SGHDN and CDR2 as FVKESK. The CDR3 totals 18 residues. CDR3 nucleotides: TGTGCCAGCAGCCAAGATTTTGGGGGGCTTTTGAACACCGGGGAGCTGTTTTTT. Protein sequence: CASSQDFGGLLNTGELFF.

The rearrangement uses TRBV6-1 and TRBJ1-1; tentatively, D is TRBD1 (5 bases). Germline V gene data show CDR1 as MNHNS and CDR2 as SASEGT. Trimming pared 3 bases from V and 10 bases from J, leaving 9 bases between. CDR3 length: 11 residues. The CDR3: CASSEGQAAFF. The DNA of the CDR3 is TGTGCCAGCAGTGAGGGGCAGGCAGCTTTCTTT.

This chain uses TRBV5-1 with TRBJ2-3; D is unresolved. This CDR3 has 12 amino acids. V lost 0 bases and J 6 bases, leaving 5 bases between the germline ends. Germline V CDR1 and CDR2: SGHRS, YFSETQ. The CDR3 protein is CASSLGFDTQYF. The CDR3 DNA is TGCGCCAGCAGCTTGGGTTTTGATACGCAGTATTTT.

The chain carries TRBV23-1 and TRBJ2-1, with D maybe TRBD2 (5 bases). TRBV23-1 falls under the ORF class, with uncertain function. CDR3 size: 16 residues. V lost 8 bases, J lost 0 bases, and 17 bases lay in between. The CDR3 region is CASPPPDSSSYNEQFF. The CDR3 DNA follows: TGCGCCAGCCCCCCCCCGGACTCAAGCTCCTACAATGAGCAGTTCTTC.

The chain has TRBV5-8 and TRBJ1-1, with D unclear. V shed 0 bases and J shed 7 bases, with 4 bases lying between them. Looked up from germline, CDR1 is SGHTS and CDR2 is YDEGEE. The length of the CDR3 is 11 residues. The CDR3 is CASSLVVEAFF. The DNA for the CDR3 is TGTGCCAGCAGCTTGGTCGTTGAAGCTTTCTTT.

The V gene is TRBV28, the J gene TRBJ1-3; 7 bases line up with TRBD1. Germline V gene sequence: CDR1 MDHEN, CDR2 SYDVKM. Unmatched junction bases numbered 9, after V lost 3 bases and J lost 4 bases. This CDR3 comprises 16 residues. The CDR3 loop reads CASSLQQGGLGNTIYF. The CDR3 DNA reads TGTGCCAGCAGTTTGCAGCAAGGGGGCCTAGGAAACACCATATATTTT.

The V and J genes are TRBV5-4 and TRBJ1-2; D not resolved. This CDR3 region has 14 residues. From germline, CDR1 is SGHNT and CDR2 YYREEE (reference sequence). Trimming pared 0 bases from V and 4 bases from J, leaving 10 bases between. CDR3 sequence: CASSLEAGTYGYTF. The CDR3 region has the DNA TGTGCCAGCAGCTTGGAGGCAGGAACCTATGGCTACACCTTC.

V gene TRBV27 combines with J gene TRBJ1-2, with 7 bases that match TRBD1. Germline lookup yields CDR1 MNHEY and CDR2 SMNVEV (reference sequence). Germline trimming cut 5 bases from V and 8 bases from J; bases unmatched to any gene: 11. This CDR3 has 14 amino acids. The CDR3 reads CASSLSGGREGYTF. The CDR3 DNA is TGTGCCAGCAGTCTGTCAGGGGGACGGGAGGGCTACACCTTC.

This chain connects TRBV6-1 to TRBJ2-1; tentative D call: TRBD2 (6 bases). From germline, CDR1 is MNHNS and CDR2 SASEGT. The CDR3 loop spans 13 amino acids. V was pared by 5 bases and J by 10 bases, with 15 bases between. CDR3: CASSSGSLTEQFF. The CDR3 DNA sequence: TGTGCCAGCAGTAGCGGGTCCTTGACGGAGCAGTTCTTC.

This chain connects TRBV7-6 to TRBJ2-7; 8 bases agree with TRBD2. Losses at the gene ends were 1 base for V and 5 bases for J; bases not matched to a gene: 16. The CDR3 consists of 18 residues. The germline V gene has CDR1 SGHVS and CDR2 FNYEAQ. The CDR3 spells CASSLGGGGAGGPHEQYF. CDR3 DNA: TGTGCCAGCAGCTTAGGGGGCGGAGGTGCGGGAGGCCCCCACGAGCAGTACTTC.

This sequence joins TRBV2 and TRBJ2-1, with D tentatively TRBD1 (7 bases). V was clipped by 6 bases and J by 4 bases, with 10 bases between them. CDR1 and CDR2 (germline): SNHLY, FYNNEI. The CDR3 runs to 13 residues. The CDR3 DNA sequence: TGTGCCAGCAGGGCAGGGGGGTACAATGAGCAGTTCTTC. It yields the protein CASRAGGYNEQFF. Full variable domain (missing parts from reference TRBV2 and TRBJ2-1): EPEVTQTPSHQVTQMGQEVILRCVPISNHLYFYWYRQILGQKVEFLVSFYNNEISEKSEIFDDQFSVERPDGSNFTLKIRSTKLEDSAMYFCASRAGGYNEQFFGPGTRLTVL.

The chain recombines TRBV18 with TRBJ1-5; TRBD1 agrees at 7 bases. Germline V gene sequence: CDR1 KGHSH, CDR2 LQKENI. This CDR3 contains 17 residues. With V trimmed by 3 bases and J by 2 bases, 10 bases remained unmatched. In DNA form, the CDR3 reads TGTGCCAGCTCACCCCCAACAGGGGCGGAGGGCAATCAGCCCCAGCATTTT. Translating gives CASSPPTGAEGNQPQHF.